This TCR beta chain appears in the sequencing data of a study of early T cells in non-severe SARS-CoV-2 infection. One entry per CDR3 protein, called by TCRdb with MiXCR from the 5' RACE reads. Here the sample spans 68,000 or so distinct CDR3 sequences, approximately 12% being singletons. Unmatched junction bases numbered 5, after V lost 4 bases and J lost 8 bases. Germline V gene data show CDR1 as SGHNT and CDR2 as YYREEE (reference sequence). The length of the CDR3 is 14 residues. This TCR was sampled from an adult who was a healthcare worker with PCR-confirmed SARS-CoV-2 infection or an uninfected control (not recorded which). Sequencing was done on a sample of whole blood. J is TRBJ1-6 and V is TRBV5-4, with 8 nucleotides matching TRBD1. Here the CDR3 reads CASSLRQGHSPLHF. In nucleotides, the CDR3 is TGTGCCAGCAGCCTCAGACAGGGGCATTCACCCCTCCACTTT.